The next 22 T cell receptor beta chains were all read from a single sample in a study of cytotoxic CD8 clonotypes in ibrutinib-treated CLL. Profiling relied on immunoSEQ multiplex PCR, and the TCRdb table lists in-frame clones only, not all of them. The data contain 150,000 or so clones, less than 85% of them seen just once; the ten biggest clones take up under 5.5%. The input for sequencing was PBMCs, taken after 24 months of ibrutinib treatment. The receptors were sampled from a human donor with chronic lymphocytic leukemia.

The chain uses TRBV19 and TRBJ1-1; D ambiguous. V was pared by 8 bases and J by 1 base, with 8 bases between. Germline V gives CDR1 LNHDA, CDR2 SQIVND (reference sequence). The CDR3 covers 12 residues. For the CDR3, the DNA is TGTGCCAGTTATAAGAGGAACACTGAAGCTTTCTTT. Amino acid sequence: CASYKRNTEAFF.

J is TRBJ2-4 and V is TRBV6-1; 9 positions agree with TRBD1. CDR1 is MNHNS, CDR2 SASEGT, per germline. This CDR3 region has 13 residues. V gave up 9 bases and J gave up 9 bases; unmatched junction bases: 9. The CDR3 sequence is CASGTGSSGIQYF. The CDR3, as DNA: TGTGCCAGTGGGACAGGGTCATCAGGCATTCAGTACTTC.

The chain uses TRBV6-4 and TRBJ1-1; TRBD1 might be the D (5 bases). The CDR3 is made up of 17 amino acids. V lost 5 bases and J lost 6, with 25 bases in between. CDR1 and CDR2 (germline): MRHNA, SNTAGT. CDR3 protein: CASSPIHSRDSKSEAFF. Written as DNA, the CDR3 is TGTGCCAGCAGTCCTATTCACTCCCGGGACTCAAAATCTGAAGCTTTCTTT.

V is TRBV10-2 and J is TRBJ2-3; 8 positions agree with TRBD2. The CDR3 consists of 14 residues. J gave up 5 bases and V 3 bases, and 4 bases lay outside the gene matches. Germline lookup yields CDR1 WSHSY and CDR2 SAAADI. The CDR3 reads CASSDGGGKDTQYF. The CDR3 bases are TGCGCCAGCAGTGATGGCGGGGGGAAAGATACGCAGTATTTT.

This clone is medium-sized by share. J is TRBJ1-5 and V is TRBV28, with TRBD1 identical over 11 bases. V gave up 3 bases and J gave up 6 bases; unmatched junction bases: 1. CDR1 MDHEN and CDR2 SYDVKM come from the germline V gene. This CDR3 comprises 14 residues. CDR3 in DNA: TGTGCCAGCAGTTTGGGACAGGGGGTTCAGCCCCAGCATTTT. This gives the protein CASSLGQGVQPQHF.

The V and J genes are TRBV18 and TRBJ2-3; D unresolved. The CDR3 is made up of 15 amino acids. The germline V gene encodes CDR1 KGHSH and CDR2 LQKENI. The V gene lost 1 base and the J gene lost 2 bases, with 10 bases spanning the gap. The DNA for the CDR3 is TGTGCCAGCTCACCACAGGACCGAAACACAGATACGCAGTATTTT. Translated, it gives CASSPQDRNTDTQYF.

This sequence joins TRBV27 and TRBJ2-3, with TRBD1 matching over 8 bases. The germline CDR1 and CDR2 sequences are MNHEY and SMNVEV (reference sequence). This CDR3 comprises 16 residues. The V gene end was trimmed by 5 bases and the J gene end by 0 bases; junction bases not matched to a gene: 7. CDR3 in DNA: TGTGCCAGCAGTCACCGGACAGGGACTAGCACAGATACGCAGTATTTT. The encoded protein is CASSHRTGTSTDTQYF.

V and J are TRBV11-2 and TRBJ1-2; D unclear. CDR1 and CDR2 (germline): SGHAT, FQNNGV. The CDR3 loop spans 15 amino acids. Trimming took 1 base from V and 5 from J, leaving 14 bases between them. The chain's CDR3 is CASSLGGRGWYGYTF. The CDR3 DNA is TGTGCCAGCAGCTTAGGAGGCCGGGGATGGTATGGCTACACCTTC.

The chain has TRBV19 and TRBJ1-4; D is unresolved. The CDR3 extends over 15 amino acids. Trimming stripped 1 base from V and 4 bases from J, with 10 bases between. Per germline, CDR1 LNHDA and CDR2 SQIVND (reference sequence). DNA for the CDR3: TGTGCCAGTAGTATAGTCCAGCGTTTTAATGAAAAACTGTTTTTT. This encodes CASSIVQRFNEKLFF.

This chain uses TRBV7-9 with TRBJ2-2; no clear D. With 5 bases removed from V and 2 bases from J, the gap between germline ends came to 12 bases. This CDR3 is built from 15 residues. Germline assignment: CDR1 SEHNR and CDR2 FQNEAQ (reference sequence). CDR3 sequence reads: CASSEELTNTGELFF. The CDR3 DNA reads as TGTGCCAGCAGCGAGGAACTTACAAACACCGGGGAGCTGTTTTTT.

The rearrangement joins TRBV10-3 to TRBJ1-5, with D perhaps TRBD1 (5 bases). CDR3 length equals 14 residues. V was trimmed by 3 bases and J by 2 bases, leaving 8 bases between them. Germline V gene data show CDR1 as ENHRY and CDR2 as SYGVKD. The CDR3 protein is CAISELGGNQPQHF. The CDR3 DNA follows: TGTGCCATCAGTGAATTAGGGGGCAATCAGCCCCAGCATTTT.

The CDR3 spells CAWSRSGAYNEQFF. The CDR3 DNA reads as TGTGCCTGGAGTCGGAGCGGGGCCTACAATGAGCAGTTCTTC. The chain carries TRBV30 and TRBJ2-1, with 7 bases aligning to TRBD2. Germline V CDR1 and CDR2: GTSNPN, SVGIG (reference sequence). The trim removed 2 bases at V and 2 bases at J, leaving 3 bases unmatched. The CDR3 runs to 14 residues.

This chain connects TRBV28 to TRBJ1-4; 9 bases map to TRBD1. The V segment lost 4 bases and the J segment 6 bases; nucleotides outside the gene matches: 3. Germline values: CDR1 MDHEN, CDR2 SYDVKM. The CDR3 is 14 residues long. The CDR3 reads CASSWGQGYEKLFF. CDR3 nucleotide sequence: TGTGCCAGCAGTTGGGGACAGGGTTATGAAAAACTGTTTTTT.

The chain couples TRBV27 to TRBJ1-1, with 9 bases that match TRBD1. V lost 6 bases and J lost 5; bases outside the gene matches: 4. CDR1 MNHEY and CDR2 SMNVEV come from the germline V gene (reference sequence). CDR3 length: 13 residues. The DNA for the CDR3 is TGTGCCAGCAGGAGACAGGGGGAAACTGAAGCTTTCTTT. It translates to CASRRQGETEAFF.

The chain joins TRBV7-9 to TRBJ2-5; 8 positions match TRBD2. This CDR3 is 15 amino acids long. J was trimmed by 5 bases and V by 3 bases; bases with no gene match: 8. Germline V gives CDR1 SEHNR, CDR2 FQNEAQ (reference sequence). The CDR3 here is CASSFAGASGETQYF. The CDR3 coding sequence is TGTGCCAGCAGCTTTGCCGGCGCTAGCGGGGAGACCCAGTACTTC.

The chain employs TRBV5-1 and TRBJ1-2; no firm D call. The CDR3 loop spans 13 amino acids. From germline, CDR1 is SGHRS and CDR2 YFSETQ. V was shortened by 6 bases and J by 5 bases, with 14 bases between the two germline ends. CDR3 residues: CASTSGAYYGYTF. DNA of the CDR3: TGCGCCAGCACCAGTGGAGCTTATTATGGCTACACCTTC.

The chain couples TRBV27 to TRBJ1-1, with TRBD1 identical over 7 bases. Trimming removed 0 bases from V and 0 bases from J; junction bases left unmatched: 1. The CDR3 is made up of 15 amino acids. From germline, CDR1 is MNHEY and CDR2 SMNVEV (reference sequence). CDR3: CASSLSTGLNTEAFF. CDR3 nucleotides: TGTGCCAGCAGTTTATCGACAGGGTTGAACACTGAAGCTTTCTTT.

This clone was seen more than once but under ten times. The J gene is TRBJ1-5, the V gene TRBV2; D gene ambiguous. The germline V gene encodes CDR1 SNHLY and CDR2 FYNNEI. V lost 3 bases and J 1 base, leaving 7 bases between the germline ends. The CDR3 is 14 amino acids. CDR3 in amino acids: CASSDLTSNQPQHF. The CDR3 DNA reads as TGTGCCAGCAGTGACCTTACGAGCAATCAGCCCCAGCATTTT.

This chain joins TRBV6-5 and TRBJ1-4; 8 bases fit TRBD1. The CDR3 has 14 amino acids. Per germline, CDR1 MNHEY and CDR2 SVGAGI. Losses at the gene ends were 3 bases for V and 5 bases for J; bases not matched to a gene: 2. Here the CDR3 reads CASSYDRGNEKLFF. In nucleotides, the CDR3 is TGTGCCAGCAGTTATGACAGGGGAAATGAAAAACTGTTTTTT.

The chain combines TRBV25-1 with TRBJ1-2; no clear D gene. This CDR3 is built from 14 residues. With 1 base removed from V and 8 bases from J, the gap between germline ends came to 14 bases. From germline, CDR1 is MGHDK and CDR2 SYGVNS. CDR3 bases: TGTGCCAGCAGTGAATCAACCGGAGTAGTAGGCTACACCTTC. Translated, it gives CASSESTGVVGYTF.

The chain uses TRBV6-4 and TRBJ2-7; TRBD1 is a possible D gene (6 bases). The CDR3 totals 16 residues. The V gene lost 7 bases and the J gene lost 0 bases, with 19 bases spanning the gap. Germline V CDR1 and CDR2: MRHNA, SNTAGT. CDR3 in amino acids: CASKPTGTEPSYEQYF. The CDR3 DNA sequence: TGTGCCAGCAAACCTACAGGGACCGAACCCTCCTACGAGCAGTACTTC.

This clone was seen more than once but under ten times. The J gene is TRBJ1-2, the V gene TRBV30; D is undetermined. Germline CDR1 is GTSNPN and CDR2 is SVGIG (reference sequence). Trimming shortened V by 2 bases and J by 2 bases, and 0 bases separated the two germline ends. CDR3 length equals 10 residues. The CDR3: CAWSNYGYTF. CDR3 DNA sequence: TGTGCCTGGAGTAACTATGGCTACACCTTC.